The present TCR beta chain was sequenced within a study of T cell responses to AZD1222 COVID-19 vaccine. The V gene's germline CDR1 is SGHNT and CDR2 YYREEE (reference sequence). V was clipped by 4 bases and J by 4 bases, with 3 bases between them. This CDR3 is 11 amino acids long. The repertoire was sequenced with immunoSEQ multiplex PCR; TCRdb's copy has only in-frame clones and lacks some. In the table there are approximately 160,000 clones, around 91% of which are singletons. The starting material was peripheral blood, obtained on day 0 of AZD1222 vaccination. The J gene is TRBJ2-1, the V gene TRBV5-4, with D unclear. The TCR originated in an adult in good health. The CDR3: CASSAYNEQFF. The DNA of the CDR3 is TGTGCCAGCAGCGCTTACAATGAGCAGTTCTTC.